This T cell receptor beta chain was observed in a study of control samples from healthy donors and cancer patients. Trimming removed 0 bases from V and 4 bases from J, with 7 bases in between. Germline V gene sequence: CDR1 LGHDT, CDR2 YNNKEL (reference sequence). The CDR3 length is 13 residues. This clone was observed once. The repertoire was sequenced with immunoSEQ multiplex PCR; TCRdb's copy has only in-frame clones and lacks some. This sample has 160,000 or so clones, with approximately 94% found just once. The TCR originated in a man in his sixties with colorectal cancer. The source material was PBMCs. The chain uses TRBV3-1 (or the pseudogene TRBV3-2) and TRBJ2-7; D may match TRBD1 or TRBD2 (6 bases each). CDR3 DNA: TGTGCCAGCAGCCAAGAAGGGGGGTACGAGCAGTACTTC. Encoded protein: CASSQEGGYEQYF.